This TCR beta chain emerged from a study of blood T cell repertoires in COVID-19 (TCRdb year 2020). For the wider study: The collaborator samples originated in the United States, Italy and Spain and spanned the acute and convalescent phases of COVID-19. Subjects who had been exposed to COVID-19, were actively infected with it, or had recovered from it provided the deeply sampled blood TCRbeta repertoires that made up the dataset. The sample metadata nearly always contained a de-identified subject ID, COVID-19 status, age in years and sex. Where available, HLA class I and class II types were obtained from metadata supplied by the sample provider rather than from assay-based typing. The samples were drawn from two sources: the first 160 participants of the ongoing ImmuneRACE study, and 1,254 subjects contributed by 6 global collaborators. The prospective study material was composed of cDNA or gDNA derived from T cells, B-cell-depleted T cells, or PBMCs. The repertoires were made available in a free public database intended to serve as a resource for research on the immune response to SARS-CoV-2.

TCRbeta CDR3 regions were amplified from genomic DNA by means of the immunoSEQ Assay, a bias-controlled multiplex PCR. The paper's data handling went like this. Within the assay, amplification of reference gene primers was used to estimate how many nucleated cells each sample contained. Sequence reads were collapsed and filtered to measure the absolute abundance of every unique TCRbeta CDR3 rearrangement. For each sample, productive Simpson clonality was calculated as the square root of Simpson's diversity index across productive rearrangements. TCRdb stores this immuneACCESS table with in-frame sequences only. Part of the clones is absent; in the studies checked, under half of the shortfall reflects unresolved V genes, and no reason is known for the rest. V, J and clone size are those of that table, while D and trimming were read from the DNA. The sample table holds about 210,000 clones, of which 75% to 85% were seen once. Together, the top ten hold around 4.7% of the sample.

Study-wide findings and limitations: The quantity of clinical and demographic metadata differed by source and by participant and was supplied without curation.

Participants in the prospective study were enrolled through a virtual design, were aged 18 to 89 years, and lived in approximately 25 United States geographic areas. In the prospective study, participants were assigned to cohorts based on the clinical history participants reported in a screening survey and a study questionnaire. Each participant in the prospective study had whole blood, serum and a nasopharyngeal or oropharyngeal swab collected by mobile phlebotomists. Additional blood draws and questionnaires over an approximately two-month period could optionally be provided by prospective study participants. Prospective study blood samples were shipped either frozen or at room temperature before DNA extraction. From cysteine to phenylalanine, the CDR3 is 14 amino acids long. The CDR3 DNA has 42 bases and is translated from base 1. V is cut by 2 bases and J by 6 bases, and the space between the germline ends is 10 bases. The germline V gene supplies CDR1 MGHRA and CDR2 YSYEKL.

Of note for this clone: The antigen it binds to is not known. No base qualities exist here, and no much larger clone lies one base off it.

The receptor was derived from a man aged 25 to 40 with acute COVID-19. This receptor chain uses TRBV4-1 and TRBJ2-2; the D gene is possibly TRBD2, with 6 bases matching. The material sequenced was PBMCs or T cells enriched from blood (not recorded which). CDR3 loop: CASSQLALSGELFF. The DNA is TGCGCCAGCAGCCAACTAGCGTTGTCCGGGGAGCTGTTTTTT.